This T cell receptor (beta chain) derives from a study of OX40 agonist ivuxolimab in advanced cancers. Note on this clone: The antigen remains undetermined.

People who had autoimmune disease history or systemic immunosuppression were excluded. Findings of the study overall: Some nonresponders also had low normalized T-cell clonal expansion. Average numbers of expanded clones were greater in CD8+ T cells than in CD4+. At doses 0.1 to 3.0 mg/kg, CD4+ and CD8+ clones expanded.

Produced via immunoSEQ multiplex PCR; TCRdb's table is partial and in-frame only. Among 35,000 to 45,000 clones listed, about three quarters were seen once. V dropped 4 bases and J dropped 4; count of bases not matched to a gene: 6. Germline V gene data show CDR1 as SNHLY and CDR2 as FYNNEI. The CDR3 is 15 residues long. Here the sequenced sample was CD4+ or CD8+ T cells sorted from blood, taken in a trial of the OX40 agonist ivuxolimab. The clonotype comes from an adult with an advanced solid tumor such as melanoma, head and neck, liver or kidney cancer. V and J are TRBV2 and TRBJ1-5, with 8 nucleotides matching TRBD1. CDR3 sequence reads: CASSADRGPNQPQHF. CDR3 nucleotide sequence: TGTGCCAGCAGTGCAGACAGGGGCCCAAATCAGCCCCAGCATTTT. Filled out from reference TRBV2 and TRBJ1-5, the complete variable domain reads EPEVTQTPSHQVTQMGQEVILRCVPISNHLYFYWYRQILGQKVEFLVSFYNNEISEKSEIFDDQFSVERPDGSNFTLKIRSTKLEDSAMYFCASSADRGPNQPQHFGDGTRLSIL.